The sequence of this T cell receptor beta chain was determined in a study of blood T cell repertoires in COVID-19. Germline V gene lookup returns CDR1 KGHSH and CDR2 LQKENI. The length of the CDR3 is 13 residues. V was cut by 3 bases and J by 13 bases, with 13 bases left in between. Libraries were prepared by immunoSEQ multiplex PCR; TCRdb keeps only in-frame clonotypes and omits some of them. The sample contains over 250,000 clones, roughly nine tenths of which appear only once. The specimen was peripheral blood. The clonotype originates from a man aged 45-60 years with acute or convalescent COVID-19. The chain carries TRBV18 and TRBJ1-6; perhaps TRBD1 as D (6 bases). DNA for the CDR3: TGTGCCAGCTCACCGGGAACCAGGGGTCCCCTCCACTTT. It codes for CASSPGTRGPLHF. The full variable domain, in which reference TRBV18 and TRBJ1-6 provide the parts outside the CDR3, is NAGVMQNPRHLVRRRGQEARLRCSPMKGHSHVYWYRQLPEEGLKFMVYLQKENIIDESGMPKERFSAEFPKEGPSILRIQQVVRGDSAAYFCASSPGTRGPLHFGNGTRLTVT.